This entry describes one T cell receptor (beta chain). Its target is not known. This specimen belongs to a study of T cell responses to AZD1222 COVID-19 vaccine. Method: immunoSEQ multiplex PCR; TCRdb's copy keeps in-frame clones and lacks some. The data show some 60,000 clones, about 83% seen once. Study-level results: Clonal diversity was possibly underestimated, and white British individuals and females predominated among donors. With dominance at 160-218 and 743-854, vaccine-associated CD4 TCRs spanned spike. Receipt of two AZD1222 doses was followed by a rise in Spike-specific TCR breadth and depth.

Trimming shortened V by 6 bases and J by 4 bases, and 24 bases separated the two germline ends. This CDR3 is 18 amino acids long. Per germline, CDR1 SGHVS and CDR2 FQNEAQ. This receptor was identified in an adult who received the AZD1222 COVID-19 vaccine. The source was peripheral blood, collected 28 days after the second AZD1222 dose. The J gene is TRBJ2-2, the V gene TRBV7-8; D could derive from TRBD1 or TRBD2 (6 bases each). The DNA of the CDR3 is TGTGCCAGCAGAGGGGGTGGACTATGGCGGGGAGCCACCGGGGAGCTGTTTTTT. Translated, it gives CASRGGGLWRGATGELFF.